This T cell receptor beta chain was documented in a study of early T cells in non-severe SARS-CoV-2 infection. Overall study: Chains were unpaired, as sequencing was done on bulk RNA from unsorted whole blood. Study results and limitations: Private and CD4 specificities were missed by VDJdb matching, which favored anti-spike CD8 responses.

The V and J ends lost 6 bases and 6 bases, in that order; junction bases with no gene match: 15. CDR3 length: 15 residues. Germline CDR1 and CDR2: SGHRS and YFSETQ. Unique molecular identifiers were attached to individual cDNA molecules. Each CDR3 protein gets one entry after TCRdb re-called the 5' RACE reads with MiXCR. Among 50,000 to 65,000 distinct CDR3 sequences listed, approximately 10% were seen once. Regarding this clonotype: Its antigen is as yet unknown.

The sequenced sample consisted of whole blood. The J gene is TRBJ2-7, the V gene TRBV5-1; 7 nucleotides line up with TRBD1. This sequence was found in an adult who was a healthcare worker with PCR-confirmed SARS-CoV-2 infection or an uninfected control (not recorded which). This chain's CDR3 is CASNSSPGQTREQYF. The CDR3, as DNA: TGCGCCAGCAACTCCTCTCCGGGACAGACGCGCGAGCAGTACTTC.